This T cell receptor beta chain derives from a study of vaccination effects on CD4 cells after COVID-19. Isolating CD4+ T cells followed less than 11 days of culture. Participants completed two doses of the BNT162b2 or mRNA-1273 vaccine. Measured with immunoSEQ multiplex PCR; TCRdb has only the in-frame clones, and not every one. The sample consists of about 66,000 clones, about 67% of them appearing once. As to this clone: The antigen is undetermined.

This receptor was identified in a human donor who received a COVID-19 vaccine. The sequenced sample was CD4+ T cells from PBMCs cultured without peptide, obtained after COVID-19 vaccination.

The CDR3 loop is CASSLAGTGPGEPQHF. The CDR3, as DNA: TGCGCCAGCAGCTTGGCGGGGACAGGACCCGGTGAGCCCCAGCATTTT. This chain joins TRBV5-1 and TRBJ1-5; 8 bases match TRBD1. Germline V gene lookup returns CDR1 SGHRS and CDR2 YFSETQ. With V trimmed by 0 bases and J by 8 bases, 10 bases remained unmatched. CDR3 length equals 16 residues.